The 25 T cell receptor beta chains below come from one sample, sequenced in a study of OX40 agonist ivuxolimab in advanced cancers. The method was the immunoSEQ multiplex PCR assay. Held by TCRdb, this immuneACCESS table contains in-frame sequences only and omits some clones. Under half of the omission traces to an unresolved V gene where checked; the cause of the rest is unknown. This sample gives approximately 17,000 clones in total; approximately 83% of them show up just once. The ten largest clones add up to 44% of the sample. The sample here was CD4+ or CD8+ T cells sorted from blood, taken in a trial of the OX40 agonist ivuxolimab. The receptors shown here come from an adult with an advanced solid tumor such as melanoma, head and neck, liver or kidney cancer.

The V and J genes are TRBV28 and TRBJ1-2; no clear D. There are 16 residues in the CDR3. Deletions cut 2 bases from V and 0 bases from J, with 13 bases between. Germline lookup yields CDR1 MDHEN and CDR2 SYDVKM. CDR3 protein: CASSLNRAETNYGYTF. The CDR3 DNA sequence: TGTGCCAGCAGTTTAAATCGGGCAGAAACTAACTATGGCTACACCTTC.

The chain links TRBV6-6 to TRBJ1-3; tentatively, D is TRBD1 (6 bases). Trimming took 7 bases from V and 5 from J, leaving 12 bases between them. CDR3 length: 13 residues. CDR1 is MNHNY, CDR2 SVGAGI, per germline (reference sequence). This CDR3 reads CASTSDSRNTIYF. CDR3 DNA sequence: TGTGCCAGCACCTCGGACAGCAGAAACACCATATATTTT.

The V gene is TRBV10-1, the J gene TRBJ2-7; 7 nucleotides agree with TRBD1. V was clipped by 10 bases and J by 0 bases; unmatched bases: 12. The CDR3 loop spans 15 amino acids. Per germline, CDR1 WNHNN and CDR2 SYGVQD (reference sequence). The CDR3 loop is CATGDRPLLSYEQYF. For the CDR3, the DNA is TGCGCCACCGGGGACAGACCACTACTCTCCTACGAGCAGTACTTC.

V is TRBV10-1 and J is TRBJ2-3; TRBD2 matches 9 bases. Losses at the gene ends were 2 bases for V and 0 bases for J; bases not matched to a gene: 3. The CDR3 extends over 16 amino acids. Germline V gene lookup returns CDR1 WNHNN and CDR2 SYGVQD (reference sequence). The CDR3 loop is CASSEGRGGSTDTQYF. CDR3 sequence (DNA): TGCGCCAGCAGTGAGGGGCGGGGGGGTAGCACAGATACGCAGTATTTT.

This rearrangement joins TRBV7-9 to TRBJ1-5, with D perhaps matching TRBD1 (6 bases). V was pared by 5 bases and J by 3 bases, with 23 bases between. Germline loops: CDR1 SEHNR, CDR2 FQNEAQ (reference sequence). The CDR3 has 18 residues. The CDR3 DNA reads TGTGCCAGCAGCCTTACCCCCGGGACAAAAGCCGACAATCAGCCCCAGCATTTT. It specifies CASSLTPGTKADNQPQHF.

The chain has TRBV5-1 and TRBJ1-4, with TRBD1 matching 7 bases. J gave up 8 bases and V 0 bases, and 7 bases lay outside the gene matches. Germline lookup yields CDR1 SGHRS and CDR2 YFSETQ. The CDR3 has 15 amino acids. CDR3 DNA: TGCGCCAGCAGCTTGGGGGACAGCACCGAAGAAAAACTGTTTTTT. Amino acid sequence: CASSLGDSTEEKLFF. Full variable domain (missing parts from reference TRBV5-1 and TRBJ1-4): KAGVTQTPRYLIKTRGQQVTLSCSPISGHRSVSWYQQTPGQGLQFLFEYFSETQRNKGNFPGRFSGRQFSNSRSEMNVSTLELGDSALYLCASSLGDSTEEKLFFGSGTQLSVL.

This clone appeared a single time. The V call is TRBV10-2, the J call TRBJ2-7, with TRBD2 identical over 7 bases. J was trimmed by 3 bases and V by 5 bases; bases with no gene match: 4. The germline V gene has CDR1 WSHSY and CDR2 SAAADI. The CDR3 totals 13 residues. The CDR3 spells CASSYGEGYEQYF. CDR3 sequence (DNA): TGCGCCAGCAGTTACGGGGAGGGCTACGAGCAGTACTTC.

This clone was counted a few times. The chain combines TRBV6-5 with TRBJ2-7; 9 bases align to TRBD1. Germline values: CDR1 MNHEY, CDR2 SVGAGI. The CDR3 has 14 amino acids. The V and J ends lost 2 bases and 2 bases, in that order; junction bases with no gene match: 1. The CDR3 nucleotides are TGTGCCAGCAGTTACGGGACAGGGACCTACGAGCAGTACTTC. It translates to CASSYGTGTYEQYF.

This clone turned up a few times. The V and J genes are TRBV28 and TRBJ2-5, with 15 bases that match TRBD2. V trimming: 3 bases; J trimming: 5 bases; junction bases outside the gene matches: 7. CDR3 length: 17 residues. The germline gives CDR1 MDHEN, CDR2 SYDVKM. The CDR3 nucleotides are TGTGCCAGCAGTTTGTGGACTAGCGGGGGGGCGGTGGAGACCCAGTACTTC. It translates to CASSLWTSGGAVETQYF. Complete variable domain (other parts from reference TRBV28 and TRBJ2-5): DVKVTQSSRYLVKRTGEKVFLECVQDMDHENMFWYRQDPGLGLRLIYFSYDVKMKEKGDIPEGYSVSREKKERFSLILESASTNQTSMYLCASSLWTSGGAVETQYFGPGTRLLVL.

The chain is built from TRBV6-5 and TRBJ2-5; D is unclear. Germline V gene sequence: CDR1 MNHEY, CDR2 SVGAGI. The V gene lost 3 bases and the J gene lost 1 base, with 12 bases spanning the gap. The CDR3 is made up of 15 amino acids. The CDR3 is CASSYSGVPQETQYF. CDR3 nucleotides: TGTGCCAGCAGTTATTCTGGGGTCCCCCAAGAGACCCAGTACTTC.

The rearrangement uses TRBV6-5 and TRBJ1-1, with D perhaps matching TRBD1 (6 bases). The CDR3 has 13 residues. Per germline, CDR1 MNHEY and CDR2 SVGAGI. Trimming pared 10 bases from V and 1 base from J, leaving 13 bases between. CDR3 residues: CATSRGGNTEAFF. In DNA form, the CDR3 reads TGTGCCACCAGCAGGGGAGGGAACACTGAAGCTTTCTTT.

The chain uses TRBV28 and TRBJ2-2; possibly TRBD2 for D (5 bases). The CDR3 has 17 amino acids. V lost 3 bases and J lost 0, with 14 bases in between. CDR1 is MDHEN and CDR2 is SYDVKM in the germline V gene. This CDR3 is CASSLLLGSTNTGELFF. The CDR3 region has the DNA TGTGCCAGCAGTTTGTTGTTAGGGAGTACGAACACCGGGGAGCTGTTTTTT.

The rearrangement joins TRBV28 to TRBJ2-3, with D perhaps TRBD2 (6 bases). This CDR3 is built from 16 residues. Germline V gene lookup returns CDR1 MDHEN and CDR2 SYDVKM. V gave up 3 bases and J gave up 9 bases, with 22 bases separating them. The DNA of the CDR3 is TGTGCCAGCAGTTTGCGCCGGGACTGGGGCGCTCCGACGCAGTATTTT. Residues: CASSLRRDWGAPTQYF.

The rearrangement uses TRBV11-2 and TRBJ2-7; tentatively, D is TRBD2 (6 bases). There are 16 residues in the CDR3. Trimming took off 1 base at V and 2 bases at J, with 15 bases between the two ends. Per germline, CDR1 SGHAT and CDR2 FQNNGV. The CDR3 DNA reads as TGTGCCAGCAGCTTAGGGGAAGGAGGGGCCACCTACGAGCAGTACTTC. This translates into CASSLGEGGATYEQYF.

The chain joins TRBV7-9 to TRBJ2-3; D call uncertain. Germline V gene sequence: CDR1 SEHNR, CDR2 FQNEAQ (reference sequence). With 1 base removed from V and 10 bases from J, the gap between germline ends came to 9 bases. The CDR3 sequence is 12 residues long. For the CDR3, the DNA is TGTGCCAGCAGCTTAGATGCCCCAGCGCAGTATTTT. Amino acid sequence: CASSLDAPAQYF. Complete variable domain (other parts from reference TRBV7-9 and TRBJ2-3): DTGVSQNPRHKITKRGQNVTFRCDPISEHNRLYWYRQTLGQGPEFLTYFQNEAQLEKSRLLSDRFSAERPKGSFSTLEIQRTEQGDSAMYLCASSLDAPAQYFGPGTRLTVL.

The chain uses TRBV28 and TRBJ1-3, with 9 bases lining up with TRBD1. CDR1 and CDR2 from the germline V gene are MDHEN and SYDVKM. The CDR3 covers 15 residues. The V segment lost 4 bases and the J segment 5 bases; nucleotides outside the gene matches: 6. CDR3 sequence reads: CASSYRGLFRNTIYF. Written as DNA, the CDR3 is TGTGCCAGCAGTTACAGGGGGCTTTTTAGAAACACCATATATTTT.

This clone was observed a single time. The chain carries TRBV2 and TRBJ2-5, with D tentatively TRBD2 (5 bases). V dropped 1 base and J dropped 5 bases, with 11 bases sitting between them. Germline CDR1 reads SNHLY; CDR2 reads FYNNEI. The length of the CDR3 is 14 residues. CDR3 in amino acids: CASSEDFGEETQYF. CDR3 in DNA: TGTGCCAGCAGTGAAGATTTCGGGGAGGAGACCCAGTACTTC.

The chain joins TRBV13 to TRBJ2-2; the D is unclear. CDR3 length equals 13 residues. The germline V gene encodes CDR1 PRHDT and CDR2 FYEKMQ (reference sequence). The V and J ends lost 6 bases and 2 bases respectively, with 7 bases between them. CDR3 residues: CASRERNTGELFF. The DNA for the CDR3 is TGTGCCAGCAGGGAACGAAACACCGGGGAGCTGTTTTTT.

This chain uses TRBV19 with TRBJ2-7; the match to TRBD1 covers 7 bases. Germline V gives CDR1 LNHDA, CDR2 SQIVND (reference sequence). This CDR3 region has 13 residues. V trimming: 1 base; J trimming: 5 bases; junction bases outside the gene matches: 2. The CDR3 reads CASSIGGGHEQYF. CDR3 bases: TGTGCCAGTAGTATAGGAGGGGGCCACGAGCAGTACTTC.

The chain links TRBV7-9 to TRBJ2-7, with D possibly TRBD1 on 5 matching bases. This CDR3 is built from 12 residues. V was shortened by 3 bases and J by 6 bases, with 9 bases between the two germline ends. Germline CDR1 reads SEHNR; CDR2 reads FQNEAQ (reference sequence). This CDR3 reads CASSFSDSEQYF. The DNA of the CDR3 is TGTGCCAGCAGCTTCTCTGACAGCGAGCAGTACTTC.

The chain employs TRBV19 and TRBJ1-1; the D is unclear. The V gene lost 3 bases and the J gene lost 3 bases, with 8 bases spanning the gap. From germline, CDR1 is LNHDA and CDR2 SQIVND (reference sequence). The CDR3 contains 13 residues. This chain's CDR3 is CASSIGVYTEAFF. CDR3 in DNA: TGTGCCAGTAGTATTGGCGTGTACACTGAAGCTTTCTTT. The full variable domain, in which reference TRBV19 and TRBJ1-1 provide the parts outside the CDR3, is DGGITQSPKYLFRKEGQNVTLSCEQNLNHDAMYWYRQDPGQGLRLIYYSQIVNDFQKGDIAEGYSVSREKKESFPLTVTSAQKNPTAFYLCASSIGVYTEAFFGQGTRLTVV.

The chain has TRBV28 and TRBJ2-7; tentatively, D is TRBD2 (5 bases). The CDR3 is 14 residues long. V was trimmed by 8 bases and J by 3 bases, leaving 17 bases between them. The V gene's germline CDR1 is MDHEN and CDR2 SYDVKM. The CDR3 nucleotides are TGTGCCAGCCGGGTCGGACGGGGAAGCTACGAGCAGTACTTC. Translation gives CASRVGRGSYEQYF.

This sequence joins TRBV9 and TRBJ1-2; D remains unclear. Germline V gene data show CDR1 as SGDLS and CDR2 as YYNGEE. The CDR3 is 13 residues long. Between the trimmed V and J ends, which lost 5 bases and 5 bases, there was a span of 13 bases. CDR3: CASSYDILYGYTF. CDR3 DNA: TGTGCCAGCAGTTATGACATATTATATGGCTACACCTTC.

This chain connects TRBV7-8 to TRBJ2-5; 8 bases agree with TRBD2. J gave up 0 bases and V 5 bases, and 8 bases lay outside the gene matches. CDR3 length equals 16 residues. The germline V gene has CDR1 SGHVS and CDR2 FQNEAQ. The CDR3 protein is CASSASGGRYQETQYF. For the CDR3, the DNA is TGTGCCAGCAGCGCCAGCGGGGGCCGGTACCAAGAGACCCAGTACTTC.

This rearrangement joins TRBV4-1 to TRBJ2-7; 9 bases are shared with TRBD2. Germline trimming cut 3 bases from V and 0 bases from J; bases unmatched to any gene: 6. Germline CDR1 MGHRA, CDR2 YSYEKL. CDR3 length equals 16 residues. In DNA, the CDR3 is TGCGCCAGCAGCCACCTTCTAGCGGGGCTCTCCTACGAGCAGTACTTC. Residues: CASSHLLAGLSYEQYF.